One sample yielded the 18 T cell receptor beta chains listed below, sequenced in a study of T-cell memory formation after mild COVID-19 (dated by TCRdb to the early 2020s). The library was obtained by 5' RACE. The run used an Illumina NovaSeq 6000. TCRdb cleaned the public reads at Q25 with fastp, built clones with MiXCR and kept in-frame beta chains. Rows with a matching CDR3 protein are joined into one entry that keeps the most common DNA and genes. In this sample the table shows about 130,000 distinct CDR3 sequences, 5% to 6.5% of which occur a single time. Approximately 2.3% of the sample is in the top ten clones. Input material: PBMCs or a T cell subset sorted from them (not recorded which). These receptors were collected from an adult woman who had mild COVID-19 (a few samples of this study predate the infection). The sample titles of this study are shuffled in the database, so cell type and time point are left out; the donor was told from shared clones.

The chain combines TRBV12-3 or TRBV12-4 with TRBJ2-1; D unresolved. The V gene lost 5 bases and the J gene lost 4 bases, with 12 bases spanning the gap. The CDR3 consists of 14 residues. As DNA, the CDR3 is TGTGCCAGCAGTCTCCGACCCCTATACAATGAGCAGTTCTTC. Its translation is CASSLRPLYNEQFF.

The chain recombines TRBV5-6 with TRBJ1-2, with D tentatively TRBD1 (5 bases). The germline V gene has CDR1 SGHDT and CDR2 YYEEEE. The CDR3 spans 16 residues. V was shortened by 1 base and J by 4 bases, with 17 bases between the two germline ends. For the CDR3, the DNA is TGTGCCAGCAGCTTGTGGTGGCAGGGTGGGGCCTATGGCTACACCTTC. As protein: CASSLWWQGGAYGYTF.

This clonotype was detected many times. The genes are TRBV7-2 and TRBJ2-5; 7 bases fit TRBD2. This CDR3 has 14 amino acids. J lost 5 bases, V lost 0 bases, and 3 bases had no gene match. Germline assignment: CDR1 SGHTA and CDR2 FQGNSA. The CDR3 bases are TGTGCCAGCAGCTTAGCGGGGGGAGGGGAGACCCAGTACTTC. As protein: CASSLAGGGETQYF.

The chain's CDR3 is CASSLVVSGGGEQFF. CDR3 coding DNA: TGCGCCAGCAGCTTGGTTGTTTCTGGGGGCGGTGAGCAGTTCTTC. The chain couples TRBV5-1 to TRBJ2-1; D might be TRBD1 (6 bases). The CDR3 contains 15 residues. Germline CDR1 SGHRS, CDR2 YFSETQ. With 0 bases removed from V and 9 bases from J, the gap between germline ends came to 16 bases. Drawing the rest from reference TRBV5-1 and TRBJ2-1, the complete variable domain is KAGVTQTPRYLIKTRGQQVTLSCSPISGHRSVSWYQQTPGQGLQFLFEYFSETQRNKGNFPGRFSGRQFSNSRSEMNVSTLELGDSALYLCASSLVVSGGGEQFFGPGTRLTVL.

The sample holds one count of this clonotype. The chain employs TRBV7-9 and TRBJ2-7; D gene unclear. The V and J ends lost 5 bases and 6 bases respectively, with 14 bases between them. Germline-derived CDR1 and CDR2 are SEHNR and FQNEAQ (reference sequence). The CDR3 is 13 residues long. CDR3 sequence (DNA): TGTGCCAGCAGCCCACCCACGGGTTTCGAGCAGTACTTC. It translates to CASSPPTGFEQYF.

A note on this clonotype: A much larger clone lies one base from this, so it may be a read error. The DNA of the CDR3 is TGTGCCAGCAGCTTAGGGCGAGGACAGGGAGACCGTCAGGGTGATGGCTGCACCTTC. Its translation is CASSLGRGQGDRQGDGCTF. The rearrangement uses TRBV7-8 and TRBJ1-2; TRBD1 matches at 8 bases. This CDR3 comprises 19 residues. Looked up from germline, CDR1 is SGHVS and CDR2 is FQNEAQ.

The table lists this clonotype with many counts. This chain links TRBV29-1 with TRBJ2-6; D remains unclear. This CDR3 is built from 12 residues. The germline V and J ends were trimmed by 3 bases and 0 bases, with 0 bases remaining between them. Germline CDR1 and CDR2: SQVTM and ANQGSEA. The CDR3 region is CSVDSGANVLTF. In DNA form, the CDR3 reads TGCAGCGTTGACTCTGGGGCCAACGTCCTGACTTTC.

This chain uses TRBV5-4 with TRBJ2-2, with 7 nucleotides matching TRBD2. Germline V lookup: CDR1 SGHNT, CDR2 YYREEE (reference sequence). The CDR3 consists of 15 residues. V shed 0 bases and J 4 bases; nucleotides not matched to a gene: 3. The CDR3 here is CASSLAGRATGELFF. As DNA, the CDR3 is TGTGCCAGCAGCTTGGCGGGGAGGGCCACCGGGGAGCTGTTTTTT. The full variable domain, its missing parts supplied by reference TRBV5-4 and TRBJ2-2, is ETGVTQSPTHLIKTRGQQVTLRCSSQSGHNTVSWYQQALGQGPQFIFQYYREEENGRGNFPPRFSGLQFPNYSSELNVNALELDDSALYLCASSLAGRATGELFFGEGSRLTVL.

The sample holds a few counts of this clonotype. The chain links TRBV5-1 to TRBJ1-2; unclear D gene. CDR1 and CDR2 from the germline V gene are SGHRS and YFSETQ. CDR3 length: 14 residues. The V gene lost 0 bases and the J gene lost 6 bases, with 12 bases spanning the gap. In nucleotides, the CDR3 is TGCGCCAGCAGCTTGGAGTCCTGGGGAGATGGCTACACCTTC. This sequence encodes CASSLESWGDGYTF.

The chain employs TRBV2 and TRBJ2-5, with 7 bases lining up with TRBD2. Per germline, CDR1 SNHLY and CDR2 FYNNEI. V gave up 3 bases and J gave up 7 bases; unmatched junction bases: 5. The CDR3 spans 13 residues. The CDR3 loop is CASSDRREGTQYF. CDR3 bases: TGTGCCAGCAGTGACAGGAGGGAGGGGACCCAGTACTTC.

At least ten counts were recorded for this clonotype. This sequence joins TRBV12-3 or TRBV12-4 and TRBJ2-3, with no clear D. This CDR3 has 11 residues. V was cut by 4 bases and J by 6 bases, with 5 bases left in between. CDR3 residues: CASSSADTQYF. As DNA, the CDR3 is TGTGCCAGCAGTTCGGCGGATACGCAGTATTTT.

This clonotype showed up many times. The rearrangement links TRBV10-3 to TRBJ2-7, with 10 bases fitting TRBD2. The junction had 3 bases not matched to a gene; V was cut back by 0 bases and J by 4 bases. CDR3 length: 15 residues. Germline CDR1 ENHRY, CDR2 SYGVKD. The DNA for the CDR3 is TGTGCCATCAGTGAGTCTTCTAGCGGGGGTTACGAGCAGTACTTC. Translation gives CAISESSSGGYEQYF.

This clonotype was found a few times. The chain has TRBV9 and TRBJ2-5; 9 bases line up with TRBD2. CDR3 length equals 15 residues. J was trimmed by 2 bases and V by 1 base; bases with no gene match: 3. Per the germline V gene, CDR1 is SGDLS and CDR2 is YYNGEE. DNA for the CDR3: TGTGCCAGCAGCGTATCTAGCGGGGTACAAGAGACCCAGTACTTC. Its protein product is CASSVSSGVQETQYF. Full variable domain (outside the CDR3, taken from reference TRBV9 and TRBJ2-5): DSGVTQTPKHLITATGQRVTLRCSPRSGDLSVYWYQQSLDQGLQFLIQYYNGEERAKGNILERFSAQQFPDLHSELNLSSLELGDSALYFCASSVSSGVQETQYFGPGTRLLVL.

At least ten counts were recorded for this clonotype. This chain uses TRBV29-1 with TRBJ2-5; 8 bases match TRBD1. Germline V gives CDR1 SQVTM, CDR2 ANQGSEA. The CDR3 loop spans 13 amino acids. J lost 5 bases, V lost 4 bases, and 6 bases had no gene match. CDR3 sequence (DNA): TGCAGCGTTGTTCCAGGGGGCCCGGAGACCCAGTACTTC. This sequence encodes CSVVPGGPETQYF.

The chain links TRBV12-3 or TRBV12-4 to TRBJ2-7; D remains ambiguous. The V gene lost 4 bases and the J gene lost 6 bases, with 10 bases spanning the gap. The CDR3 extends over 12 amino acids. CDR3 coding DNA: TGTGCCAGCAGTTCCCCCCCAGGCGAGCAGTACTTC. Its translation: CASSSPPGEQYF.

This clonotype was recorded many times. This chain links TRBV29-1 with TRBJ2-5; D might be TRBD2 (6 bases). V lost 2 bases and J lost 1, with 8 bases in between. This CDR3 is 13 amino acids long. Germline V gene sequence: CDR1 SQVTM, CDR2 ANQGSEA. This CDR3 is CSVESGVQETQYF. CDR3 nucleotide sequence: TGCAGCGTTGAATCGGGGGTCCAAGAGACCCAGTACTTC.

This clonotype has more than one count but fewer than ten. The chain joins TRBV24-1 to TRBJ2-7; either TRBD1 or TRBD2 may supply D (5 bases each). Per the germline V gene, CDR1 is KGHDR and CDR2 is SFDVKD. V lost 1 base to trimming and J lost 1 base, with 13 bases between them. The CDR3 has 16 residues. CDR3 DNA sequence: TGTGCCACCAGTGATTTTACCCGGGACGGGTCCTACGAGCAGTACTTC. This gives the protein CATSDFTRDGSYEQYF.

The CDR3, as DNA: TGTGCCAGCAGCCCCGGAAGAACAAGGGACACTGAAGCTTTCTTT. Its translation is CASSPGRTRDTEAFF. V and J are TRBV11-3 and TRBJ1-1, with unresolved D. Germline CDR1 and CDR2: SGHNT and YENEEA. There are 15 residues in the CDR3. V was cut by 5 bases and J by 3 bases, with 16 bases left in between.